These T cell receptor beta chains were read from a single sample in a study of patients and donors after allogeneic stem cell transplantation. TCRdb independently ran MiXCR on the RT-PCR reads; one entry per CDR3 protein. Of about a million distinct CDR3 sequences in the sample, about a sixth were seen once. The material sequenced was blood, either unsorted or a sorted T cell fraction (not recorded which). The source is a human donor who was either an allogeneic HSCT recipient or a stem cell or donor lymphocyte infusion donor (not recorded which). It is not recorded whose cells these are; they may come from a transplant donor. The CDR3 runs from the conserved cysteine through the conserved F or W. D genes are given only for firm matches. Part of the rows lack a size; the others show once, few, many or a class for expanded clones.

d_call: -
v_call: TRBV5-5
j_call: TRBJ2-7
clone_size: -
cdr3_aa: CASSRPGSYEQYF
cdr3_nt: TGTGCCAGCAGCCGCCCGGGGTCCTACGAGCAGTACTTC

d_call: TRBD1
v_call: TRBV15
j_call: TRBJ1-2
clone_size: many
cdr3_aa: CATSRDPTGFSYTF
cdr3_nt: TGTGCCACCAGCAGAGACCCGACAGGGTTTAGCTACACCTTC

d_call: -
v_call: TRBV2
j_call: TRBJ1-2
clone_size: few
cdr3_aa: CASSEVGVYTF
cdr3_nt: TGTGCCAGCAGTGAAGTGGGGGTCTACACCTTC

d_call: -
v_call: TRBV7-3
j_call: TRBJ1-3
clone_size: -
cdr3_aa: CASSIHQGNTIYF
cdr3_nt: TGTGCCAGCAGCATCCATCAGGGAAACACCATATATTTT

d_call: -
v_call: TRBV12-3/TRBV12-4
j_call: TRBJ2-7
clone_size: few
cdr3_aa: CASSLGGQHTYEQYF
cdr3_nt: TGTGCCAGCAGTTTGGGAGGACAGCATACCTACGAGCAGTACTTC

d_call: TRBD1
v_call: TRBV12-3/TRBV12-4
j_call: TRBJ1-5
clone_size: few
cdr3_aa: CASSSRGTGGQPQHF
cdr3_nt: TGTGCCAGCAGTTCTAGAGGAACAGGGGGGCAGCCCCAGCATTTT

d_call: -
v_call: TRBV24-1
j_call: TRBJ1-2
clone_size: -
cdr3_aa: CATSDLSQNGYTF
cdr3_nt: TGTGCCACCAGTGATTTGAGCCAAAATGGCTACACCTTC

d_call: TRBD2
v_call: TRBV2
j_call: TRBJ2-1
clone_size: -
cdr3_aa: CASSVSGLAVPEVF
cdr3_nt: TGTGCCAGCAGTGTGAGCGGACTAGCGGTTCCCGAAGTCTTC

d_call: -
v_call: TRBV24-1
j_call: TRBJ2-7
clone_size: -
cdr3_aa: CATSDGDRQFTYEQYF
cdr3_nt: TGTGCCACCAGTGATGGGGATCGGCAGTTCACCTACGAGCAGTACTTC

d_call: -
v_call: TRBV20-1
j_call: TRBJ1-5
clone_size: many
cdr3_aa: CSARDFRRRDNQPQHF
cdr3_nt: TGCAGTGCTAGAGATTTCCGGCGCAGGGACAATCAGCCCCAGCATTTT

d_call: TRBD2
v_call: TRBV6-2/TRBV6-3
j_call: TRBJ2-3
clone_size: -
cdr3_aa: CASSPSGSDTQYF
cdr3_nt: TGTGCCAGCAGTCCTAGCGGGAGTGATACGCAGTATTTT

d_call: TRBD2
v_call: TRBV29-1
j_call: TRBJ2-1
clone_size: -
cdr3_aa: CSVADRGGTSGRNEQFF
cdr3_nt: TGCAGCGTTGCGGACAGGGGTGGAACTAGCGGGAGAAATGAGCAGTTCTTC

d_call: -
v_call: TRBV5-6
j_call: TRBJ1-6
clone_size: -
cdr3_aa: CASRPGAGDSPLHF
cdr3_nt: TGTGCCAGCCGCCCGGGGGCAGGAGATTCACCCCTCCACTTT

d_call: TRBD2
v_call: TRBV5-1
j_call: TRBJ2-3
clone_size: few
cdr3_aa: CASSPVAGADTQYF
cdr3_nt: TGCGCCAGCAGCCCCGTAGCGGGGGCGGATACGCAGTATTTT

d_call: -
v_call: TRBV5-1
j_call: TRBJ2-7
clone_size: few
cdr3_aa: CASSELAGKHYEQYF
cdr3_nt: TGCGCCAGCAGCGAACTAGCAGGGAAGCACTACGAGCAGTACTTC

d_call: TRBD1
v_call: TRBV7-9
j_call: TRBJ1-1
clone_size: few
cdr3_aa: CASSYNRGEAFF
cdr3_nt: TGTGCCAGCAGCTATAACAGGGGGGAAGCTTTCTTT

d_call: -
v_call: TRBV29-1
j_call: TRBJ2-3
clone_size: -
cdr3_aa: CGFRSGGPDTQYF
cdr3_nt: TGCGGCTTCCGTAGCGGTGGGCCAGATACGCAGTATTTT

d_call: -
v_call: TRBV20-1
j_call: TRBJ2-5
clone_size: few
cdr3_aa: CSAKAGTREQETQYF
cdr3_nt: TGCAGTGCTAAAGCCGGGACCAGGGAACAAGAGACCCAGTACTTC

d_call: -
v_call: TRBV5-1
j_call: TRBJ2-3
clone_size: -
cdr3_aa: CASSPRRWSTDTQYF
cdr3_nt: TGCGCCAGCAGCCCCCGTCGATGGAGCACAGATACGCAGTATTTT

d_call: -
v_call: TRBV12-3/TRBV12-4
j_call: TRBJ1-2
clone_size: once
cdr3_aa: CASSLIYGYTF
cdr3_nt: TGTGCCAGCAGTTTAATCTATGGCTACACCTTC

d_call: -
v_call: TRBV20-1
j_call: TRBJ2-5
clone_size: few
cdr3_aa: CSARAGHQQETQYF
cdr3_nt: TGCAGTGCTAGAGCGGGACACCAACAAGAGACCCAGTACTTC

d_call: TRBD2
v_call: TRBV29-1
j_call: TRBJ2-5
clone_size: few
cdr3_aa: CSGSTGGETQYF
cdr3_nt: TGCAGCGGATCGACGGGGGGGGAGACCCAGTACTTC

d_call: TRBD1
v_call: TRBV18
j_call: TRBJ2-7
clone_size: -
cdr3_aa: CASSPDRVHEQYF
cdr3_nt: TGTGCCAGCTCACCCGACAGGGTCCACGAGCAGTACTTC

d_call: TRBD1
v_call: TRBV24-1
j_call: TRBJ1-2
clone_size: -
cdr3_aa: CATSDTRDRDSYGYTF
cdr3_nt: TGTGCCACCAGTGATACCCGGGACAGGGATTCCTATGGCTACACCTTC

d_call: TRBD1
v_call: TRBV12-3/TRBV12-4
j_call: TRBJ1-5
clone_size: many
cdr3_aa: CASSPGQALNQPQHF
cdr3_nt: TGTGCCAGCAGTCCGGGACAGGCCCTCAATCAGCCCCAGCATTTT

d_call: -
v_call: TRBV5-1
j_call: TRBJ2-1
clone_size: -
cdr3_aa: CASSFGRMVEQFF
cdr3_nt: TGCGCCAGCAGCTTTGGGAGAATGGTTGAGCAGTTCTTC

d_call: TRBD1
v_call: TRBV24-1
j_call: TRBJ1-1
clone_size: -
cdr3_aa: CATEGTANTEAFF
cdr3_nt: TGTGCCACCGAAGGGACAGCTAACACTGAAGCTTTCTTT

d_call: TRBD1
v_call: TRBV5-1
j_call: TRBJ2-3
clone_size: -
cdr3_aa: CASSSGQPNTDTQYF
cdr3_nt: TGCGCCAGCAGCTCGGGACAGCCCAACACAGATACGCAGTATTTT

d_call: -
v_call: TRBV24-1
j_call: TRBJ2-7
clone_size: -
cdr3_aa: CATSDSPGGTYEQYF
cdr3_nt: TGTGCCACCAGTGATTCCCCAGGGGGGACCTACGAGCAGTACTTC

d_call: -
v_call: TRBV4-2
j_call: TRBJ2-7
clone_size: -
cdr3_aa: CASSQPHGTSSYEQYF
cdr3_nt: TGTGCCAGCAGCCAACCGCACGGCACAAGCTCCTACGAGCAGTACTTC

d_call: -
v_call: TRBV20-1
j_call: TRBJ2-3
clone_size: -
cdr3_aa: CSARAAGSSDTQYF
cdr3_nt: TGCAGTGCTAGAGCGGCGGGAAGTTCAGATACGCAGTATTTT

d_call: TRBD2
v_call: TRBV4-2
j_call: TRBJ2-2
clone_size: -
cdr3_aa: CASSSQVAGVTGELFF
cdr3_nt: TGTGCCAGCAGCTCCCAGGTAGCGGGAGTCACCGGGGAGCTGTTTTTT

d_call: -
v_call: TRBV7-9
j_call: TRBJ1-5
clone_size: -
cdr3_aa: CASSLNSYGNQPQHF
cdr3_nt: TGTGCCAGCAGCTTAAACAGCTACGGGAATCAGCCCCAGCATTTT

d_call: -
v_call: TRBV4-1
j_call: TRBJ2-7
clone_size: few
cdr3_aa: CASSLARKGAYEQYF
cdr3_nt: TGCGCCAGCAGCCTTGCTCGGAAGGGGGCCTACGAGCAGTACTTC

d_call: -
v_call: TRBV29-1
j_call: TRBJ1-4
clone_size: -
cdr3_aa: CSVEARGLATNEKLFF
cdr3_nt: TGCAGCGTTGAGGCTAGGGGTCTTGCAACTAATGAAAAACTGTTTTTT

d_call: -
v_call: TRBV7-3
j_call: TRBJ1-2
clone_size: few
cdr3_aa: CASSLASGSYGYTF
cdr3_nt: TGTGCCAGCAGCCTAGCCTCGGGCTCCTATGGCTACACCTTC

d_call: -
v_call: TRBV4-1
j_call: TRBJ2-7
clone_size: -
cdr3_aa: CASSQVGRLSYEQYF
cdr3_nt: TGCGCCAGCAGCCAAGTAGGACGGCTCTCCTACGAGCAGTACTTC

d_call: TRBD1
v_call: TRBV7-3
j_call: TRBJ2-2
clone_size: -
cdr3_aa: CASSTHRGRTGELFF
cdr3_nt: TGTGCCAGCAGCACGCACAGGGGTCGGACCGGGGAGCTGTTTTTT

d_call: TRBD1
v_call: TRBV10-3
j_call: TRBJ1-4
clone_size: few
cdr3_aa: CAISGDRGGREKLFF
cdr3_nt: TGTGCCATCAGTGGTGACAGGGGTGGAAGGGAAAAACTGTTTTTT

d_call: TRBD1
v_call: TRBV10-3
j_call: TRBJ1-2
clone_size: -
cdr3_aa: CAITQGAGYGYTF
cdr3_nt: TGTGCCATCACGCAGGGGGCGGGCTATGGCTACACCTTC